The rows below give T cell receptor beta chains drawn from one sample of a study of blood T cell repertoires in COVID-19. Sequenced by immunoSEQ multiplex PCR; TCRdb stores in-frame clones only, minus some. This table holds about 210,000 clones, 84% found once. The sample taken for sequencing was peripheral blood. These receptors all stem from a man aged 50 to 60 with active or convalescent COVID-19. CDR3s include the opening cysteine and the closing phenylalanine or tryptophan. Fields, in order: D gene, clone size, J gene, V gene, CDR3 protein, CDR3 DNA. The D gene is left open where the match is weak. Rows may omit the clone size; those that give it use once, few, many or a size class.

d_gene: NA
abundance: NA
j_gene: TRBJ2-7
v_gene: TRBV7-9
CDR3aa: CASSLTIGAEQYF
CDR3nt: TGTGCCAGCAGCTTGACAATAGGGGCCGAGCAGTACTTC

d_gene: NA
abundance: NA
j_gene: TRBJ1-2
v_gene: TRBV7-6
CDR3aa: CASSLGVSRTAPNYGYTF
CDR3nt: TGTGCCAGCAGCTTAGGAGTTTCTAGGACAGCTCCTAACTATGGCTACACCTTC

d_gene: TRBD2
abundance: few
j_gene: TRBJ2-5
v_gene: TRBV2
CDR3aa: CASSVGTSGAETQYF
CDR3nt: TGTGCCAGCAGCGTCGGGACTAGCGGGGCGGAGACCCAGTACTTC

d_gene: TRBD2
abundance: once
j_gene: TRBJ2-7
v_gene: TRBV28
CDR3aa: CASSLNRWGSGGSYEQYF
CDR3nt: TGTGCCAGCAGTTTAAATCGCTGGGGTAGCGGGGGCTCCTACGAGCAGTACTTC

d_gene: TRBD2
abundance: NA
j_gene: TRBJ2-3
v_gene: TRBV11-2
CDR3aa: CASSLRGTSEGTQYF
CDR3nt: TGTGCCAGCAGCTTAAGGGGCACTAGCGAAGGTACGCAGTATTTT

d_gene: NA
abundance: NA
j_gene: TRBJ1-2
v_gene: TRBV3-1/TRBV3-2
CDR3aa: CASSQGDYGYTF
CDR3nt: TGTGCCAGCAGCCAGGGAGACTATGGCTACACCTTC

d_gene: TRBD1
abundance: NA
j_gene: TRBJ1-6
v_gene: TRBV5-1
CDR3aa: CASSLAGGTSPLHF
CDR3nt: TGCGCCAGCAGCTTGGCAGGGGGTACCTCACCCCTCCACTTT

d_gene: TRBD2
abundance: NA
j_gene: TRBJ2-5
v_gene: TRBV11-2
CDR3aa: CASSLDPPPRLAGTQYF
CDR3nt: TGTGCCAGCAGCTTAGATCCCCCCCCTCGACTAGCTGGGACCCAGTACTTC

d_gene: NA
abundance: few
j_gene: TRBJ1-2
v_gene: TRBV11-2
CDR3aa: CASSLGDRGYGYTF
CDR3nt: TGTGCCAGCAGCTTAGGCGACCGCGGCTATGGCTACACCTTC

d_gene: NA
abundance: NA
j_gene: TRBJ1-1
v_gene: TRBV5-1
CDR3aa: CASSSGNTEAFF
CDR3nt: TGCGCCAGCAGCTCAGGGAACACTGAAGCTTTCTTT

d_gene: TRBD2
abundance: NA
j_gene: TRBJ2-3
v_gene: TRBV18
CDR3aa: CASSGLAGSFSSTDTQYF
CDR3nt: TGTGCCAGCTCGGGACTAGCGGGGTCGTTTTCTAGCACAGATACGCAGTATTTT

d_gene: NA
abundance: NA
j_gene: TRBJ1-1
v_gene: TRBV12-3/TRBV12-4
CDR3aa: CASSLQVNTEAFF
CDR3nt: TGTGCCAGCAGCCTACAGGTGAACACTGAAGCTTTCTTT

d_gene: TRBD1
abundance: NA
j_gene: TRBJ2-1
v_gene: TRBV5-4
CDR3aa: CASSLGGGSYNEQFF
CDR3nt: TGTGCCAGCAGCTTGGGAGGGGGCTCGTACAATGAGCAGTTCTTC

d_gene: TRBD1
abundance: NA
j_gene: TRBJ2-7
v_gene: TRBV29-1
CDR3aa: CSVGPTGDRYEQYF
CDR3nt: TGCAGCGTTGGGCCGACAGGGGATCGCTACGAGCAGTACTTC

d_gene: TRBD2
abundance: NA
j_gene: TRBJ2-3
v_gene: TRBV5-1
CDR3aa: CASSLRPSGGSTDTQYF
CDR3nt: TGCGCCAGCAGCTTGAGGCCTAGCGGGGGGAGCACAGATACGCAGTATTTT

d_gene: NA
abundance: NA
j_gene: TRBJ1-1
v_gene: TRBV19
CDR3aa: CASIGPSQGGTEAFF
CDR3nt: TGTGCCAGTATCGGCCCCTCACAGGGCGGCACTGAAGCTTTCTTT